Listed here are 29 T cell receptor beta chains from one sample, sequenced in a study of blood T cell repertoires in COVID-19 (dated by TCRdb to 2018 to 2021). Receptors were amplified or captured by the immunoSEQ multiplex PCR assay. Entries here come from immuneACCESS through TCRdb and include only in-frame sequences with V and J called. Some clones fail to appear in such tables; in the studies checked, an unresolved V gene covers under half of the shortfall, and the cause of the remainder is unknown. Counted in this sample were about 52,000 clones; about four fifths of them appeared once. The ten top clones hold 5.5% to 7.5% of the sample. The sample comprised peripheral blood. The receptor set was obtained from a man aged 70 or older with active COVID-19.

The CDR3 is CASSLLPGQDSPLHF. The CDR3 DNA reads as TGTGCCAGCAGCTTGCTCCCAGGGCAAGATTCACCCCTCCACTTT. V and J are TRBV7-2 and TRBJ1-6; D may be TRBD1 (5 bases). The ends were cut back, 3 bases at V and 8 bases at J, with 14 bases in the middle. Germline V gene lookup returns CDR1 SGHTA and CDR2 FQGNSA. The CDR3 has 15 amino acids.

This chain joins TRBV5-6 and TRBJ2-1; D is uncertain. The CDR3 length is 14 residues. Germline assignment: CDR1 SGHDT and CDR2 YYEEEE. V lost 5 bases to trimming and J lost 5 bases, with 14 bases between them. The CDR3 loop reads CASSYPGSDNEQFF. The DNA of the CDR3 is TGTGCCAGCAGTTACCCCGGGTCCGACAATGAGCAGTTCTTC.

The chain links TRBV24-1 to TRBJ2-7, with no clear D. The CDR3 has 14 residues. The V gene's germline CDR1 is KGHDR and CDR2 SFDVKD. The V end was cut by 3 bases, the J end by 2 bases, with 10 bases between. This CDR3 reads CATSDPRRPYEQYF. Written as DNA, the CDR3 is TGTGCCACCAGTGATCCGCGCCGCCCCTACGAGCAGTACTTC.

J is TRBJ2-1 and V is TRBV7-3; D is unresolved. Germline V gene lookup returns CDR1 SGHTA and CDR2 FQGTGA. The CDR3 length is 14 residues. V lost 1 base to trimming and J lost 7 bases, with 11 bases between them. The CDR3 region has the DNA TGTGCCAGCAGCTTAAGCACAGAGTGGAATGAGCAGTTCTTC. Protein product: CASSLSTEWNEQFF.

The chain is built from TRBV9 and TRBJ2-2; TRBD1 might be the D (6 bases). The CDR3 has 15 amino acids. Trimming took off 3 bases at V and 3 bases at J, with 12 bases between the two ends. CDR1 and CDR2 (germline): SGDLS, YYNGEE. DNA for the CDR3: TGTGCCAGCAGCGACCGGGACAAAGACACCGGGGAGCTGTTTTTT. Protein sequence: CASSDRDKDTGELFF.

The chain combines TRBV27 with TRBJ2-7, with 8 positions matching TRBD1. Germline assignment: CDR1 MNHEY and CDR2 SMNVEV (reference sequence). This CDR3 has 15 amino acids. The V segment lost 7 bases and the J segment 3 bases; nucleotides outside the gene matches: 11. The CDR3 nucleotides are TGTGCCAGCACCCGGACAGGGTACAGCTTCTACGAGCAGTACTTC. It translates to CASTRTGYSFYEQYF.

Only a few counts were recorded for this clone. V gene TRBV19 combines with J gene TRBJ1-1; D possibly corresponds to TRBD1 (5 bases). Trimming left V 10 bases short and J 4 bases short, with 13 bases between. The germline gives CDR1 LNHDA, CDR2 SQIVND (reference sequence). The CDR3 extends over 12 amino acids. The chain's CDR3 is CATQDNPTEAFF. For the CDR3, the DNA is TGTGCCACCCAGGACAATCCCACTGAAGCTTTCTTT.

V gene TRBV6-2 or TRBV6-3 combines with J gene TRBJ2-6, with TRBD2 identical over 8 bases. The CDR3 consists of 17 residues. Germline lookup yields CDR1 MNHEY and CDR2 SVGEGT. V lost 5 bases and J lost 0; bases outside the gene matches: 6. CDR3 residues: CASSTAGVTSGANVLTF. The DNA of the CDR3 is TGTGCCAGCAGTACAGCGGGGGTTACCTCTGGGGCCAACGTCCTGACTTTC.

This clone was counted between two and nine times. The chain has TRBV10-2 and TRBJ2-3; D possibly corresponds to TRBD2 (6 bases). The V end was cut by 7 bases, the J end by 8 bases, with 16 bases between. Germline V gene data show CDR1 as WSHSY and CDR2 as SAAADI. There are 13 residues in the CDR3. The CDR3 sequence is CASKVSPGGTQYF. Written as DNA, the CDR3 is TGCGCCAGCAAGGTCTCCCCCGGGGGTACGCAGTATTTT.

CDR3 amino acids: CASSSDRGLGQPQHF. The CDR3 DNA reads as TGTGCCAGCAGCTCCGACAGGGGGTTGGGTCAGCCCCAGCATTTT. V and J are TRBV7-2 and TRBJ1-5; 9 bases are shared with TRBD1. CDR1 and CDR2 (germline): SGHTA, FQGNSA. This CDR3 comprises 15 residues. J was trimmed by 6 bases and V by 4 bases; bases with no gene match: 7.

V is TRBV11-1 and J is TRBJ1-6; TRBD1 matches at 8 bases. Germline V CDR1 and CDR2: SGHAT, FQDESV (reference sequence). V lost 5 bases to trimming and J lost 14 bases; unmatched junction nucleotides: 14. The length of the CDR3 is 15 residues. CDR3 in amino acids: CASSPHLGQDASLHF. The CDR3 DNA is TGTGCCAGCAGCCCCCATTTGGGACAGGATGCTTCCCTCCACTTT.

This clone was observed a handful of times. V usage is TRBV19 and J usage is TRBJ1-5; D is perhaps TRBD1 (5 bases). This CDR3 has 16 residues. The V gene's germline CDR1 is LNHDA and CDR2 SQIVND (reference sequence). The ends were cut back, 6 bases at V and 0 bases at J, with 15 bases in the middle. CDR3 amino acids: CASRLTGATSNQPQHF. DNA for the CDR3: TGTGCCAGTAGGCTCACAGGAGCTACTAGCAATCAGCCCCAGCATTTT.

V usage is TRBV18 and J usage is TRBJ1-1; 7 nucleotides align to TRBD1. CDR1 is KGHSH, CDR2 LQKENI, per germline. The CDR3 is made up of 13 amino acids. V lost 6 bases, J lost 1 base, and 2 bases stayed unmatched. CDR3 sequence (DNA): TGTGCCAGCTCCAGGGACAGGAACACTGAAGCTTTCTTT. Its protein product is CASSRDRNTEAFF.

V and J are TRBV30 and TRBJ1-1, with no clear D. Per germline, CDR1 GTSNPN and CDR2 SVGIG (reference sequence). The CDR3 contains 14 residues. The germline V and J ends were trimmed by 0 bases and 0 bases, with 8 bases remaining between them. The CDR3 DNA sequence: TGTGCCTGGAGTGTCCTGCGGATGAACACTGAAGCTTTCTTT. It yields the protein CAWSVLRMNTEAFF.

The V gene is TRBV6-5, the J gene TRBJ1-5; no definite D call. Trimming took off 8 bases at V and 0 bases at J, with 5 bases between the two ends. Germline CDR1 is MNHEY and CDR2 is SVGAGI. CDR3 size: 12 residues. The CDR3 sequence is CASRHSNQPQHF. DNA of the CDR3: TGTGCCAGCCGACATAGCAATCAGCCCCAGCATTTT.

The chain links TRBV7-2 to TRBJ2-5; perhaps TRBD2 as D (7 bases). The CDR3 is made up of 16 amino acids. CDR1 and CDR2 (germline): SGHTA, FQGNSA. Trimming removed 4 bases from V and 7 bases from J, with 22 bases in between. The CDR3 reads CASSSGGGGYVRTQYF. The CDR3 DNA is TGTGCCAGCAGCTCTGGCGGCGGGGGCTATGTACGGACCCAGTACTTC.

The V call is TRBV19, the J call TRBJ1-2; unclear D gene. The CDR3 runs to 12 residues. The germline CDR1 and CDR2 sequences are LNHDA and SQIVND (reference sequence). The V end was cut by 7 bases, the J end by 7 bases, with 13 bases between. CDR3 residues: CASNEYSGGYTF. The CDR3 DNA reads TGTGCCAGTAACGAGTACAGCGGTGGCTACACCTTC.

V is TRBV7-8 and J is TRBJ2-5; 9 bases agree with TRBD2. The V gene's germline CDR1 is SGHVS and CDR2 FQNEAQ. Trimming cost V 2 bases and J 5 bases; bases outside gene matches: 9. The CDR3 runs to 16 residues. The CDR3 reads CASSLSSGAGWETQYF. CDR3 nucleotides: TGTGCCAGCAGCTTATCTAGCGGGGCGGGTTGGGAGACCCAGTACTTC.

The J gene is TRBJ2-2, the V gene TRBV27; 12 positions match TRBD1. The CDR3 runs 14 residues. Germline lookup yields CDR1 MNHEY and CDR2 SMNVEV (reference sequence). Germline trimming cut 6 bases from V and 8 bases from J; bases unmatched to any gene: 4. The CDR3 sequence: CASSRDRGPGELFF. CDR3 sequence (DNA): TGTGCCAGCAGCCGGGACAGGGGGCCTGGGGAGCTGTTTTTT.

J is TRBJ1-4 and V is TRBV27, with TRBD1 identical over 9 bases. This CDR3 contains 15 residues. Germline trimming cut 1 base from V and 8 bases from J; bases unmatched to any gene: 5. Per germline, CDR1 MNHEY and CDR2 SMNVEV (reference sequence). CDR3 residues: CASSLLGTGFEKLFF. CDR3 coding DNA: TGTGCCAGCAGTTTATTGGGGACAGGGTTCGAAAAACTGTTTTTT. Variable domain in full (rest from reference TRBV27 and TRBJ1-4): EAQVTQNPRYLITVTGKKLTVTCSQNMNHEYMSWYRQDPGLGLRQIYYSMNVEVTDKGDVPEGYKVSRKEKRNFPLILESPSPNQTSLYFCASSLLGTGFEKLFFGSGTQLSVL.

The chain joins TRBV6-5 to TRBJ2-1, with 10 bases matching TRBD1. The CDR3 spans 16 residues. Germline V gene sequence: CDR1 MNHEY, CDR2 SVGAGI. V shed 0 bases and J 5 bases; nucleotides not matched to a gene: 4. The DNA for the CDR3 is TGTGCCAGCAGTTACTCCGTGACAGGGGGCAACAATGAGCAGTTCTTC. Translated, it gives CASSYSVTGGNNEQFF.

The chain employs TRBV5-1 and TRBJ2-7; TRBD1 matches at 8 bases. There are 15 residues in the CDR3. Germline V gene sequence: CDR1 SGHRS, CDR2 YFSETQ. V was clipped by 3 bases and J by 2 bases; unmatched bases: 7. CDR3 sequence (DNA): TGCGCCAGCAGCTATGACAGGGGATTTACCTACGAGCAGTACTTC. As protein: CASSYDRGFTYEQYF.

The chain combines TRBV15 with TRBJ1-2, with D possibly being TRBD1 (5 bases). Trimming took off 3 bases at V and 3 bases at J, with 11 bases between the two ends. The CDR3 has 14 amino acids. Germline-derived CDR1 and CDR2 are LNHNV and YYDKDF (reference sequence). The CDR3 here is CATSSVGGDYGYTF. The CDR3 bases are TGTGCCACCAGCAGCGTGGGGGGAGACTATGGCTACACCTTC.

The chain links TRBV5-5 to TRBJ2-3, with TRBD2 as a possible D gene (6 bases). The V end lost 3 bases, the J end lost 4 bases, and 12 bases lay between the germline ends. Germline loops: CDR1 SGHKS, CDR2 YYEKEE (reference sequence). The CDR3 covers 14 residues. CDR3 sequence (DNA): TGTGCCAGCAGCTCGGAGTGGGGGGCAGATACGCAGTATTTT. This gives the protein CASSSEWGADTQYF.

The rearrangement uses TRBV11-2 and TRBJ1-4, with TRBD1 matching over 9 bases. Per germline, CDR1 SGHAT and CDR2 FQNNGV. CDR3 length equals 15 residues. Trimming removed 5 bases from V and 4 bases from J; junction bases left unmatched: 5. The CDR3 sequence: CASSEGTGRNEKLFF. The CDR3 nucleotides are TGTGCCAGCAGCGAGGGGACAGGGCGTAATGAAAAACTGTTTTTT.

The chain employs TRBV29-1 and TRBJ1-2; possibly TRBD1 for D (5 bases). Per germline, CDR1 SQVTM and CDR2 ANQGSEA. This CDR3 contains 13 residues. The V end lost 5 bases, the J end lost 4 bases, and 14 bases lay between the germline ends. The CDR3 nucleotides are TGCAGCGTTCAGGGTGATTCTACCTATGGCTACACCTTC. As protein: CSVQGDSTYGYTF.

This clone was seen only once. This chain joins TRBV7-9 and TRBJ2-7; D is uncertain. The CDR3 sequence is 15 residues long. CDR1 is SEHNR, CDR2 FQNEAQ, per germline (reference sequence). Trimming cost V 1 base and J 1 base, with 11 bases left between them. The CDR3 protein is CASSLGAALSYEQYF. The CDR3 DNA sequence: TGTGCCAGCAGCTTAGGGGCAGCACTTTCCTACGAGCAGTACTTC.

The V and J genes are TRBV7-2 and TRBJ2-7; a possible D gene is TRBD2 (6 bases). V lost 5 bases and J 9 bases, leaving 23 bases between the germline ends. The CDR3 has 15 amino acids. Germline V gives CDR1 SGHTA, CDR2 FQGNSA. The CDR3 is CASSPEEAGRLGQYF. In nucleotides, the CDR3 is TGTGCCAGCAGCCCCGAGGAGGCGGGGCGCCTAGGGCAGTACTTC. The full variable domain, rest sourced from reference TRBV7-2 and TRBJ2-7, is GAGVSQSPSNKVTEKGKDVELRCDPISGHTALYWYRQSLGQGLEFLIYFQGNSAPDKSGLPSDRFSAERTGGSVSTLTIQRTQQEDSAVYLCASSPEEAGRLGQYFGPGTRLTVT.

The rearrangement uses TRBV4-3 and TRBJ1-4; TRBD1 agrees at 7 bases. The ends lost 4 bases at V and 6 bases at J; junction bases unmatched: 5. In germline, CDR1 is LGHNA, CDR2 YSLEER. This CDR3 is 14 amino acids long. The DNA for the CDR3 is TGCGCCAGCAGCCCGACAGGGCCTCATGAAAAACTGTTTTTT. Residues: CASSPTGPHEKLFF.